This TCR beta chain was found in a study of T cell responses to AZD1222 COVID-19 vaccine. Study observations and caveats: Along spike, vaccine-associated CD4 TCRs were found throughout, with dominance at 160-218 and 743-854. Seropositive AZD1222 recipients at baseline numbered only five or six. Reports indicate that nearly half of spike-specific TCRs are directed at unmutated variant regions.

In the case of this clone: Its antigen is as yet unknown.

Measured with immunoSEQ multiplex PCR; TCRdb has only the in-frame clones, and not every one. The data hold approximately 75,000 clones, with around 86% observed a single time. Second doses that came at about 4 or about 12 weeks were put together. V lost 3 bases to trimming and J lost 6 bases, with 8 bases between them. CDR1 is MDHEN, CDR2 SYDVKM, per germline. The CDR3 loop spans 12 amino acids. The chain uses TRBV28 and TRBJ1-2; D is uncertain. The TCR comes from an adult who received the AZD1222 COVID-19 vaccine. The material sequenced was peripheral blood, taken 28 days after the second AZD1222 dose. DNA for the CDR3: TGTGCCAGCAGTTTTAAGGGTAATGGCTACACCTTC. It codes for CASSFKGNGYTF.